This T cell receptor beta chain was observed in a study of T cell changes during pregnancy in multiple sclerosis. The trim removed 2 bases at V and 0 bases at J, leaving 13 bases unmatched. CDR3 length equals 18 residues. Germline lookup yields CDR1 SGHRS and CDR2 YFSETQ. Sequencing used immunoSEQ multiplex PCR; TCRdb keeps in-frame clones, though not all of them. Counted here are about 69,000 clones, around 90% occurring once; the ten biggest clones make up about 0.3%. V usage is TRBV5-1 and J usage is TRBJ2-7; 8 nucleotides line up with TRBD1. The sequence came from a female donor in good health, enrolled as a control in a pregnancy study. The sequenced sample was CD4+ T cells from peripheral blood mononuclear cells, obtained in the third trimester of pregnancy. CDR3 sequence reads: CASSFGPVMGQASYEQYF. CDR3 bases: TGCGCCAGCAGCTTCGGGCCGGTTATGGGACAGGCCTCCTACGAGCAGTACTTC.